A selection of T cell receptor beta chains follows, all from one sample in a study of blood T cell repertoires in COVID-19. Sequencing was performed with immunoSEQ multiplex PCR; in TCRdb, only in-frame clones are kept and a portion is missing. This sample has some 300,000 clones; around 87% occur once, and the top ten carry about 4.5%. The sequenced sample was PBMCs or T cells enriched from blood (not recorded which). The receptors come from a woman under 30 with acute COVID-19. CDR3s include the opening cysteine and the closing phenylalanine or tryptophan. D genes are given only for firm matches. Some rows have no size entry. The others give once, few or many, or a class for an expanded clone.

>-|TRBV19|-|TRBJ2-5
CASQPGGRLIGETQYF
TGTGCCAGTCAACCAGGCGGGCGATTAATTGGGGAGACCCAGTACTTC
>few|TRBV11-1|TRBD1|TRBJ2-5
CASSLALRDRGPETQYF
TGTGCCAGCAGCTTAGCGCTTCGGGACAGGGGGCCGGAGACCCAGTACTTC
>-|TRBV2|TRBD1|TRBJ2-1
CASSEATGLGNEQFF
TGTGCCAGCAGTGAAGCGACAGGGTTGGGCAATGAGCAGTTCTTC
>-|TRBV29-1|TRBD1|TRBJ2-4
CSVGAGGADIQYF
TGCAGCGTTGGGGCAGGGGGCGCGGACATTCAGTACTTC
>-|TRBV12-3/TRBV12-4|-|TRBJ2-5
CASSLSRQETQYF
TGTGCCAGCAGTTTGTCACGGCAAGAGACCCAGTACTTC
>-|TRBV11-3|TRBD1|TRBJ2-5
CASSDRGRGETQYF
TGTGCCAGCAGCGACAGGGGGCGCGGGGAGACCCAGTACTTC
>-|TRBV5-6|TRBD1|TRBJ1-5
CASSLAQGDRGQPQHF
TGTGCCAGCAGCTTGGCCCAAGGGGACAGGGGACAGCCCCAGCATTTT
>-|TRBV11-2|-|TRBJ2-7
CASSLLRGFTYEQYF
TGTGCCAGCAGCCTACTACGGGGGTTTACGTACGAGCAGTACTTC
>-|TRBV10-3|TRBD2|TRBJ2-7
CAIRETGLAGYEQYF
TGTGCCATCAGGGAAACGGGACTAGCAGGCTACGAGCAGTACTTC
>-|TRBV3-1/TRBV3-2|-|TRBJ1-2
CASSHDAETQGGYTF
TGTGCCAGCAGCCATGACGCCGAGACTCAGGGTGGCTACACCTTC
>-|TRBV28|TRBD1|TRBJ1-2
CASSWGTVTLSYGYTF
TGTGCCAGCAGCTGGGGGACAGTAACCCTATCCTATGGCTACACCTTC
>-|TRBV6-4|-|TRBJ2-1
CASSAEVGYNEQFF
TGTGCCAGCAGTGCCGAGGTGGGCTACAATGAGCAGTTCTTC
>-|TRBV19|-|TRBJ1-4
CASSPRDTTTNEKLFF
TGTGCCAGTAGTCCACGGGACACTACAACTAATGAAAAACTGTTTTTT
>-|TRBV10-3|TRBD1|TRBJ1-2
CAISEQTGGRYGYTF
TGTGCCATCAGTGAACAGACAGGGGGCAGATATGGCTACACCTTC
>-|TRBV7-9|-|TRBJ1-3
CASSSLQGNTIYF
TGTGCCAGCAGCTCGTTACAGGGAAACACCATATATTTT
>-|TRBV11-2|-|TRBJ2-7
CASSFGGRSYEQYF
TGTGCCAGCAGCTTCGGGGGTAGGTCCTACGAGCAGTACTTC
>-|TRBV30|TRBD1|TRBJ1-2
CAWSQWTGSGYTF
TGTGCCTGGTCACAATGGACAGGCTCTGGCTACACCTTC
>-|TRBV9|TRBD2|TRBJ2-2
CASSDHDSGRTGELFF
TGTGCCAGCAGCGACCATGACAGCGGGAGAACCGGGGAGCTGTTTTTT
>-|TRBV19|TRBD2|TRBJ2-7
CASMGTSSYEQYF
TGTGCCAGTATGGGGACTAGCTCCTACGAGCAGTACTTC
>-|TRBV19|TRBD1|TRBJ1-4
CASSDIQGDEKLFF
TGTGCCAGTAGTGACATACAGGGGGATGAAAAACTGTTTTTT
>-|TRBV28|TRBD1|TRBJ1-4
CASRQGANEKLFF
TGTGCCAGCAGACAGGGGGCTAATGAAAAACTGTTTTTT
>-|TRBV20-1|-|TRBJ1-1
CSASRAGADTEAFF
TGCAGTGCTAGTCGGGCAGGGGCGGACACTGAAGCTTTCTTT